Each of the 30 T cell receptor beta chains below was sequenced from the same sample in a study of blood T cell repertoires in COVID-19. Sequencing was performed with immunoSEQ multiplex PCR; in TCRdb, only in-frame clones are kept and a portion is missing. The repertoire consists of under 200,000 clones, with approximately 90% occurring once and the leading ten covering under 25%. The sample taken for sequencing was peripheral blood. All receptors derive from a man aged 55 to 70 with active or convalescent COVID-19.

This chain joins TRBV5-1 and TRBJ2-7; TRBD2 matches at 9 bases. The CDR3 runs to 15 residues. The ends lost 4 bases at V and 3 bases at J; junction bases unmatched: 8. Germline V lookup: CDR1 SGHRS, CDR2 YFSETQ. CDR3 amino acids: CASSSSSGEIYEQYF. The CDR3 DNA reads TGCGCCAGCAGCAGTTCTAGCGGGGAGATCTACGAGCAGTACTTC.

The V and J genes are TRBV18 and TRBJ1-1; 7 bases are a match to TRBD1. After removal of 3 bases from V and 5 bases from J, the junction contained 9 bases not matched to a gene. Germline lookup yields CDR1 KGHSH and CDR2 LQKENI. CDR3 length: 15 amino acids. CDR3 DNA sequence: TGTGCCAGCTCACCCCCGGGACAGCAGTTAACTGAAGCTTTCTTT. As protein: CASSPPGQQLTEAFF.

This sequence joins TRBV4-1 and TRBJ1-1; 7 nucleotides match TRBD1. The CDR3 length is 15 residues. Trimming cost V 3 bases and J 3 bases; bases outside gene matches: 7. Germline-derived CDR1 and CDR2 are MGHRA and YSYEKL. The CDR3 DNA reads TGCGCCAGCAGCCAGGACCTACAGGGGTACACTGAAGCTTTCTTT. Its protein is CASSQDLQGYTEAFF.

A few counts support this clone. The J gene is TRBJ1-5, the V gene TRBV12-3 or TRBV12-4; possible D gene TRBD1, 5 bases. The CDR3 sequence is 13 residues long. The V gene lost 3 bases and the J gene lost 6 bases, with 9 bases spanning the gap. CDR3 coding DNA: TGTGCCAGCAGTTTCCAGGGTAGTCAGCCCCAGCATTTT. It encodes CASSFQGSQPQHF.

This chain links TRBV6-5 with TRBJ1-2; 7 nucleotides agree with TRBD1. The CDR3 totals 14 residues. The V gene end was trimmed by 0 bases and the J gene end by 8 bases; junction bases not matched to a gene: 6. Per germline, CDR1 MNHEY and CDR2 SVGAGI. CDR3 coding DNA: TGTGCCAGCAGTTACTCGCCGCAGGGGGACGGCTACACCTTC. It yields the protein CASSYSPQGDGYTF.

The chain carries TRBV25-1 and TRBJ2-5, with 10 bases aligning to TRBD1. Germline CDR1 MGHDK, CDR2 SYGVNS. The CDR3 loop spans 15 amino acids. V trimming: 8 bases; J trimming: 1 base; junction bases outside the gene matches: 7. Here the CDR3 DNA reads TGTGCCAGCTCTCCGGGACAGGGGTTCCAAGAGACCCAGTACTTC. Encoded protein: CASSPGQGFQETQYF. The variable domain in full, completed from reference TRBV25-1 and TRBJ2-5, reads EADIYQTPRYLVIGTGKKITLECSQTMGHDKMYWYQQDPGMELHLIHYSYGVNSTEKGDLSSESTVSRIRTEHFPLTLESARPSHTSQYLCASSPGQGFQETQYFGPGTRLLVL.

V usage is TRBV6-5 and J usage is TRBJ2-7; weak D call: TRBD2 (5 bases). V lost 0 bases and J 6 bases, leaving 6 bases between the germline ends. Germline assignment: CDR1 MNHEY and CDR2 SVGAGI. There are 12 residues in the CDR3. The CDR3 is CASSYSEVEQYF. The CDR3 coding sequence is TGTGCCAGCAGTTACTCGGAGGTCGAGCAGTACTTC.

V and J are TRBV19 and TRBJ1-5; 12 bases are shared with TRBD1. V lost 4 bases and J lost 4; bases outside the gene matches: 11. This CDR3 is 18 amino acids long. CDR1 LNHDA and CDR2 SQIVND come from the germline V gene (reference sequence). CDR3 nucleotides: TGTGCCAGTAGTAAAGCCCGGGACAGGGGGCTAAGGAATCAGCCCCAGCATTTT. Translation: CASSKARDRGLRNQPQHF.

Regarding this clone: Compared with germline, one end of the junction differs, possibly owing to a read error. Distinct nucleotide sequences in the sample also encode this CDR3. This rearrangement joins TRBV6-5 to TRBJ2-2; possible D gene TRBD2, 5 bases. This CDR3 region has 15 residues. Per the germline V gene, CDR1 is MNHEY and CDR2 is SVGAGI. The CDR3, as DNA: TGTGCCAGCGGCGGTTGGAGTTCGAACACCGGGGAGCTATTTTTT. This translates into CASGGWSSNTGELFF.

The CDR3 region is CASSLTGTPGELFF. The CDR3 DNA reads TGTGCCAGCAGCCTGACAGGGACGCCCGGGGAGCTGTTTTTT. The chain links TRBV5-5 to TRBJ2-2; 7 bases are shared with TRBD1. The CDR3 totals 14 residues. Germline trimming cut 4 bases from V and 6 bases from J; bases unmatched to any gene: 6. The V gene's germline CDR1 is SGHKS and CDR2 YYEKEE (reference sequence).

The chain joins TRBV4-2 to TRBJ1-1; D remains ambiguous. Germline V lookup: CDR1 LGHNA, CDR2 YNFKEQ. This CDR3 region has 15 residues. Trimming took off 3 bases at V and 0 bases at J, with 11 bases between the two ends. DNA for the CDR3: TGTGCCAGCAGCCAGAACCCAAGCATGAACACTGAAGCTTTCTTT. It encodes CASSQNPSMNTEAFF.

The genes are TRBV5-1 and TRBJ1-1; 8 positions agree with TRBD1. With V trimmed by 2 bases and J by 2 bases, 5 bases remained unmatched. The CDR3 has 15 residues. Germline CDR1 and CDR2: SGHRS and YFSETQ. The CDR3 DNA reads as TGCGCCAGCAGCTTTACAGGGGGGCTAAACACTGAAGCTTTCTTT. Encoded protein: CASSFTGGLNTEAFF. Using reference TRBV5-1 and TRBJ1-1 for the parts outside the CDR3, the full variable domain is KAGVTQTPRYLIKTRGQQVTLSCSPISGHRSVSWYQQTPGQGLQFLFEYFSETQRNKGNFPGRFSGRQFSNSRSEMNVSTLELGDSALYLCASSFTGGLNTEAFFGQGTRLTVV.

The chain employs TRBV6-2 or TRBV6-3 and TRBJ1-2, with 7 nucleotides matching TRBD1. The germline CDR1 and CDR2 sequences are MNHEY and SVGEGT. Unmatched junction bases numbered 3, after V lost 4 bases and J lost 4 bases. The CDR3 totals 13 residues. The DNA for the CDR3 is TGTGCCAGCAGTTCGGGACAGTTCTATGGCTACACCTTC. Protein sequence: CASSSGQFYGYTF.

This sequence joins TRBV7-9 and TRBJ2-5; maybe TRBD1 (6 bases). The CDR3 sequence is 16 residues long. CDR1 and CDR2 (germline): SEHNR, FQNEAQ (reference sequence). V was trimmed by 6 bases and J by 1 base, leaving 18 bases between them. In nucleotides, the CDR3 is TGTGCCAGCAGTCCCCGGCAGGGGAGTCGCCAAGAGACCCAGTACTTC. As protein: CASSPRQGSRQETQYF.

This chain links TRBV23-1 with TRBJ2-2; 11 bases match TRBD1. TRBV23-1 carries the ORF label, with uncertain function. The CDR3 is 15 amino acids. V dropped 8 bases and J dropped 8; count of bases not matched to a gene: 10. The CDR3 nucleotides are TGCGCCAGCCCTCAGGACAGGGGGCAAAGTGGGGAGCTGTTTTTT. Amino acid sequence: CASPQDRGQSGELFF.

The chain links TRBV2 to TRBJ2-7, with D perhaps matching TRBD1 (5 bases). V dropped 3 bases and J dropped 6 bases, with 9 bases sitting between them. CDR3 size: 12 residues. Germline CDR1 is SNHLY and CDR2 is FYNNEI. The CDR3 sequence: CASSDPGREQYF. DNA for the CDR3: TGTGCCAGCAGTGATCCAGGGCGCGAGCAGTACTTC.

Notes on this clone: Mismatch with germline at one junction end may stem from a read error. The chain combines TRBV10-3 with TRBJ1-5; 7 nucleotides line up with TRBD1. The germline V gene has CDR1 ENHRY and CDR2 SYGVKD. The CDR3 consists of 14 residues. As DNA, the CDR3 is TGTGCCAGCAGTACAGGGGAAAGCAATCAGCCCCAGCATTTT. The encoded protein is CASSTGESNQPQHF.

This chain uses TRBV7-3 with TRBJ1-2; 10 nucleotides match TRBD1. Germline CDR1 reads SGHTA; CDR2 reads FQGTGA. V trimming: 4 bases; J trimming: 7 bases; junction bases outside the gene matches: 3. The CDR3 runs to 13 residues. CDR3 protein: CASSSGTGAGYTF. The DNA for the CDR3 is TGTGCCAGCAGCTCCGGGACAGGGGCTGGCTACACCTTC.

CDR3 in amino acids: CASSQGGTSGGYTDTQYF. The CDR3 nucleotides read TGTGCCAGCAGCCAAGGAGGAACTAGCGGGGGGTACACAGATACGCAGTATTTT. The chain is built from TRBV4-2 and TRBJ2-3, with TRBD2 matching over 12 bases. This CDR3 region has 18 residues. The junction had 7 bases not matched to a gene; V was cut back by 1 base and J by 2 bases. Germline V gene sequence: CDR1 LGHNA, CDR2 YNFKEQ.

This clone was picked up one time. V and J are TRBV4-1 and TRBJ2-1; TRBD2 matches at 16 bases. Trimming removed 1 base from V and 4 bases from J; junction bases left unmatched: 10. Per the germline V gene, CDR1 is MGHRA and CDR2 is YSYEKL. The CDR3 extends over 20 amino acids. The CDR3 is CASSQGPGLAGGLIYNEQFF. In DNA, the CDR3 is TGCGCCAGCAGCCAAGGACCGGGACTAGCGGGGGGGTTGATTTACAATGAGCAGTTCTTC.

CDR3 bases: TGTGCCAGCAGTTCCGGGATTCCCATTGTAGAGCAGTACTTC. Protein: CASSSGIPIVEQYF. This sequence joins TRBV7-2 and TRBJ2-7; D might be TRBD2 (5 bases). The CDR3 covers 14 residues. V shed 6 bases and J shed 7 bases, with 19 bases lying between them. Germline V gene sequence: CDR1 SGHTA, CDR2 FQGNSA. The entire variable domain, with the rest obtained from reference TRBV7-2 and TRBJ2-7, is as follows: GAGVSQSPSNKVTEKGKDVELRCDPISGHTALYWYRQSLGQGLEFLIYFQGNSAPDKSGLPSDRFSAERTGGSVSTLTIQRTQQEDSAVYLCASSSGIPIVEQYFGPGTRLTVT.

V is TRBV5-4 and J is TRBJ1-2, with 12 bases fitting TRBD1. With 7 bases clipped from V and 6 bases from J, the junction kept 7 bases outside the gene matches. From germline, CDR1 is SGHNT and CDR2 YYREEE (reference sequence). The CDR3 has 14 amino acids. The CDR3 nucleotides read TGTGCCAGCGTACGGGACAGGGGGCTTCATGGCTACACCTTC. The encoded protein is CASVRDRGLHGYTF.

The V gene is TRBV5-4, the J gene TRBJ2-7, with TRBD2 matching over 7 bases. The V and J ends lost 4 bases and 4 bases, in that order; junction bases with no gene match: 11. CDR3 size: 15 residues. Germline V gene sequence: CDR1 SGHNT, CDR2 YYREEE (reference sequence). The CDR3 sequence is CASSPTGGGYYEQYF. CDR3 DNA: TGTGCCAGCAGCCCTACTGGCGGGGGATATTACGAGCAGTACTTC.

V and J are TRBV27 and TRBJ2-1; TRBD1 might be the D (5 bases). Per the germline V gene, CDR1 is MNHEY and CDR2 is SMNVEV (reference sequence). CDR3 length: 14 amino acids. Deletions cut 6 bases from V and 9 bases from J, with 18 bases between. CDR3 region: CASRDLGRVTEQFF. CDR3 nucleotides: TGTGCCAGCAGGGATCTTGGCAGGGTTACTGAGCAGTTCTTC.

This clone was recorded once. This chain connects TRBV2 to TRBJ2-1; 10 nucleotides match TRBD2. V shed 6 bases, J shed 15 bases, and the junction held 5 bases outside the gene matches. Germline loops: CDR1 SNHLY, CDR2 FYNNEI. The CDR3 runs 11 residues. Written as DNA, the CDR3 is TGTGCCAGCAGCCCTCAGCGGGAGGGGTTCTTC. Translation: CASSPQREGFF.

This chain uses TRBV11-2 with TRBJ2-5; 14 positions agree with TRBD2. After removal of 2 bases from V and 4 bases from J, the junction contained 6 bases not matched to a gene. This CDR3 contains 17 residues. Germline V gene sequence: CDR1 SGHAT, CDR2 FQNNGV. As DNA, the CDR3 is TGTGCCAGCAGCTTATTCCCCGGGACTAGCGGGGGAGAGACCCAGTACTTC. Its translation is CASSLFPGTSGGETQYF.

The rearrangement joins TRBV5-5 to TRBJ1-6; tentative D call: TRBD1 (6 bases). Germline-derived CDR1 and CDR2 are SGHKS and YYEKEE (reference sequence). V was shortened by 2 bases and J by 4 bases, with 19 bases between the two germline ends. This CDR3 is built from 18 residues. CDR3 in amino acids: CASSFWGPGPSYNSPLHF. CDR3 DNA: TGTGCCAGCAGCTTTTGGGGGCCGGGGCCCTCGTATAATTCACCCCTCCACTTT. Filled out from reference TRBV5-5 and TRBJ1-6, the complete variable domain reads DAGVTQSPTHLIKTRGQQVTLRCSPISGHKSVSWYQQVLGQGPQFIFQYYEKEERGRGNFPDRFSARQFPNYSSELNVNALLLGDSALYLCASSFWGPGPSYNSPLHFGNGTRLTVT.

This clone appeared a few times. The chain couples TRBV21-1 to TRBJ2-7; the table gives TRBD1 as D, unverified against the DNA. TRBV21-1 is noted as a pseudogene. The CDR3 length is 15 residues. As DNA, the CDR3 is TGTGCCAGCAGCAGCCGCCAGGACAGAACCTACGAGCAGTACTTC. Its protein product is CASSSRQDRTYEQYF.

This clone was counted a single time. This chain connects TRBV7-2 to TRBJ1-3; TRBD1 matches at 8 bases. The junction had 1 base not matched to a gene; V was cut back by 3 bases and J by 0 bases. CDR3 size: 15 residues. CDR1 is SGHTA and CDR2 is FQGNSA in the germline V gene. The CDR3 nucleotides read TGTGCCAGCAGCTTCACAGGGGGCTCTGGAAACACCATATATTTT. Translated: CASSFTGGSGNTIYF.

This clone has more than one count but fewer than ten. This rearrangement joins TRBV7-2 to TRBJ1-3, with no clear D. With 2 bases removed from V and 0 bases from J, the gap between germline ends came to 5 bases. This CDR3 is built from 14 residues. The germline CDR1 and CDR2 sequences are SGHTA and FQGNSA. CDR3 in DNA: TGTGCCAGCAGCTTAATCCGCTCTGGAAACACCATATATTTT. Translation: CASSLIRSGNTIYF.